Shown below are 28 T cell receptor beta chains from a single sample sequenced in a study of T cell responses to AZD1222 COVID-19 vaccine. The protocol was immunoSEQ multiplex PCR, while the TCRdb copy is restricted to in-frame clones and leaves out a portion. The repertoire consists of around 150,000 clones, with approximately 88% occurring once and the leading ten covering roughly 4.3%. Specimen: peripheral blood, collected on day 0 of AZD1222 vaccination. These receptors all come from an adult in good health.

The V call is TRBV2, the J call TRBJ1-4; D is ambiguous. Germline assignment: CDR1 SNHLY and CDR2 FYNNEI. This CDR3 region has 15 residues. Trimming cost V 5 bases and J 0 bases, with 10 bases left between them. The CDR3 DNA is TGTGCCAGCAGTTTCGGACTTTCAACTAATGAAAAACTGTTTTTT. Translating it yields CASSFGLSTNEKLFF.

The CDR3 DNA reads TGTGCCAGCAGACCCCGGGACAGGGGGCGAGGCGAGCAGTACTTC. As protein: CASRPRDRGRGEQYF. The V and J genes are TRBV11-2 and TRBJ2-7; 12 bases are a match to TRBD1. Trimming cost V 6 bases and J 6 bases; bases outside gene matches: 9. The CDR3 consists of 15 residues. Germline assignment: CDR1 SGHAT and CDR2 FQNNGV. The complete variable domain, with remaining parts taken from reference TRBV11-2 and TRBJ2-7, reads EAGVAQSPRYKIIEKRQSVAFWCNPISGHATLYWYQQILGQGPKLLIQFQNNGVVDDSQLPKDRFSAERLKGVDSTLKIQPAKLEDSAVYLCASRPRDRGRGEQYFGPGTRLTVT.

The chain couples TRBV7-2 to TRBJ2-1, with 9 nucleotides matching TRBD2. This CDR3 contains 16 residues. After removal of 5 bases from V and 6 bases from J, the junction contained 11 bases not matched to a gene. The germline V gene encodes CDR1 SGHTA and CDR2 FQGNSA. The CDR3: CASSPLGTSSFNEQFF. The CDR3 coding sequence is TGTGCCAGCAGCCCCTTAGGGACTAGCTCATTCAATGAGCAGTTCTTC. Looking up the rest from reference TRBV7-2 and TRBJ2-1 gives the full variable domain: GAGVSQSPSNKVTEKGKDVELRCDPISGHTALYWYRQSLGQGLEFLIYFQGNSAPDKSGLPSDRFSAERTGGSVSTLTIQRTQQEDSAVYLCASSPLGTSSFNEQFFGPGTRLTVL.

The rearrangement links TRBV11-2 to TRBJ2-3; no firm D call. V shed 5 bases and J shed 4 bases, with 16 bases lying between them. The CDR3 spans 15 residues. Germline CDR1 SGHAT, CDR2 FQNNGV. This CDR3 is CASSPGTYKADTQYF. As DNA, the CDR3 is TGTGCCAGCAGCCCCGGTACCTACAAGGCAGATACGCAGTATTTT.

The CDR3 reads CASSRQGGKGGNEQFF. The CDR3 nucleotides are TGTGCCAGCAGCAGACAGGGTGGTAAGGGGGGCAATGAGCAGTTCTTC. J is TRBJ2-1 and V is TRBV27; a possible D gene is TRBD1 (7 bases). Looked up from germline, CDR1 is MNHEY and CDR2 is SMNVEV (reference sequence). V lost 6 bases and J 6 bases, leaving 21 bases between the germline ends. This CDR3 is 16 amino acids long.

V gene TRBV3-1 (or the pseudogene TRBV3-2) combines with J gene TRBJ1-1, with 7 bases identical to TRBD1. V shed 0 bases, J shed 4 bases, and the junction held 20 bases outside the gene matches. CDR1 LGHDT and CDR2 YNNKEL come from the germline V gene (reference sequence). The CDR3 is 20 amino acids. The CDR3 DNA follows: TGTGCCAGCAGCCAAGACTTTCGACGGGCACAGGGGTACAGGGGCACTGAAGCTTTCTTT. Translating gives CASSQDFRRAQGYRGTEAFF.

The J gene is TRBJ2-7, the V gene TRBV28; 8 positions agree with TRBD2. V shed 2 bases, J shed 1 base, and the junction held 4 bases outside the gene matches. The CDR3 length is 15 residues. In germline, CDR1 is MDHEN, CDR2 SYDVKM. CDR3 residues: CASSLAGGKSYEQYF. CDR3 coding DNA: TGTGCCAGCAGTTTAGCGGGGGGTAAGTCCTACGAGCAGTACTTC. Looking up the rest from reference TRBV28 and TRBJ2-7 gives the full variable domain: DVKVTQSSRYLVKRTGEKVFLECVQDMDHENMFWYRQDPGLGLRLIYFSYDVKMKEKGDIPEGYSVSREKKERFSLILESASTNQTSMYLCASSLAGGKSYEQYFGPGTRLTVT.

CDR3 nucleotides: TGCGCCAGCAGCGGGGGACAGGGGGCGGGAGAGCAGTTCTTC. Protein: CASSGGQGAGEQFF. The chain combines TRBV5-1 with TRBJ2-1, with 12 nucleotides matching TRBD1. J lost 10 bases, V lost 4 bases, and 6 bases had no gene match. The germline CDR1 and CDR2 sequences are SGHRS and YFSETQ. This CDR3 has 14 amino acids.

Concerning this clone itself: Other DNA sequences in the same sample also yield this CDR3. In DNA, the CDR3 is TGTGCCAGTAGTATCCAGGGTCCCAACACTGAAGCTTTCTTT. It encodes CASSIQGPNTEAFF. The genes are TRBV19 and TRBJ1-1; TRBD1 might be the D (5 bases). CDR1 is LNHDA, CDR2 SQIVND, per germline (reference sequence). The CDR3 spans 14 residues. V was pared by 3 bases and J by 2 bases, with 10 bases between.

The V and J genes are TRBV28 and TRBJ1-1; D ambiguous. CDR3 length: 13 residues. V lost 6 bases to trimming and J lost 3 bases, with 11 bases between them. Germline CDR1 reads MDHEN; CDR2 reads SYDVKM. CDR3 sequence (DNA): TGTGCCAGCAGGAGGTTGGCGGACACTGAAGCTTTCTTT. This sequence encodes CASRRLADTEAFF.

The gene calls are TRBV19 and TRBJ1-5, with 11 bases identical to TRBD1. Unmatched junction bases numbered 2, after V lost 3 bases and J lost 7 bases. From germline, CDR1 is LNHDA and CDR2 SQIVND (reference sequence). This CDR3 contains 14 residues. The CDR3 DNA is TGTGCCAGTAGTATGAGGACAGGGGGCCAGCCCCAGCATTTT. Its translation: CASSMRTGGQPQHF.

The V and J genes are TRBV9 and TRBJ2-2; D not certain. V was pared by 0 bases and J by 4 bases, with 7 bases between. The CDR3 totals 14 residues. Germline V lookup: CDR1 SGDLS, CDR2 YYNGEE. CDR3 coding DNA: TGTGCCAGCAGCGTAGTGACGGCCACCGGGGAGCTGTTTTTT. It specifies CASSVVTATGELFF.

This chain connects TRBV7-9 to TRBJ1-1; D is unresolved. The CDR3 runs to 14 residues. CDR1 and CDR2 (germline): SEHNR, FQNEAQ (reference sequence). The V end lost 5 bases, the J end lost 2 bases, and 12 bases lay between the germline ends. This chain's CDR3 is CASSAHLDNTEAFF. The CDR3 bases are TGTGCCAGCAGCGCCCACCTAGATAACACTGAAGCTTTCTTT. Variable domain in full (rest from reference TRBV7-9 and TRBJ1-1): DTGVSQNPRHKITKRGQNVTFRCDPISEHNRLYWYRQTLGQGPEFLTYFQNEAQLEKSRLLSDRFSAERPKGSFSTLEIQRTEQGDSAMYLCASSAHLDNTEAFFGQGTRLTVV.

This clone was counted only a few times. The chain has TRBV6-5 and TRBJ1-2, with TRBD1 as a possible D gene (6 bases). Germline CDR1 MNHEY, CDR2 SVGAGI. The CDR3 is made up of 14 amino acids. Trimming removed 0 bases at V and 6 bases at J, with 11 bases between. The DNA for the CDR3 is TGTGCCAGCAGTTACTCGAGGGGGGAAAATGGCTACACCTTC. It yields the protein CASSYSRGENGYTF.

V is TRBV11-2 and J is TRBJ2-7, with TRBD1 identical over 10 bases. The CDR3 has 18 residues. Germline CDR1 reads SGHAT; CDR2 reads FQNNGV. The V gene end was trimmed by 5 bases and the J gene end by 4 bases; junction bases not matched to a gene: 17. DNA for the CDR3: TGTGCCAGCAGCCCCACCCCGGGACAGGGGCTGCCCTTTTACGAGCAGTACTTC. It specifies CASSPTPGQGLPFYEQYF. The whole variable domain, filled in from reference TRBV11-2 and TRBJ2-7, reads EAGVAQSPRYKIIEKRQSVAFWCNPISGHATLYWYQQILGQGPKLLIQFQNNGVVDDSQLPKDRFSAERLKGVDSTLKIQPAKLEDSAVYLCASSPTPGQGLPFYEQYFGPGTRLTVT.

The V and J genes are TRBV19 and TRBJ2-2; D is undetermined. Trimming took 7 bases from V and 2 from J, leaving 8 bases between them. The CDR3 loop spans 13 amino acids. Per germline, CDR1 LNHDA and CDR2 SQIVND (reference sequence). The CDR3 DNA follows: TGTGCCAGTACCCGCGTTAACACCGGGGAGCTGTTTTTT. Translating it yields CASTRVNTGELFF. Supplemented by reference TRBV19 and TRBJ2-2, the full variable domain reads DGGITQSPKYLFRKEGQNVTLSCEQNLNHDAMYWYRQDPGQGLRLIYYSQIVNDFQKGDIAEGYSVSREKKESFPLTVTSAQKNPTAFYLCASTRVNTGELFFGEGSRLTVL.

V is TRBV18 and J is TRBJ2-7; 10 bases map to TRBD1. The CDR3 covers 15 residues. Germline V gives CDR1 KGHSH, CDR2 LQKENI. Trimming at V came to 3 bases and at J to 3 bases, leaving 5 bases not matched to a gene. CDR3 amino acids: CASSPLGTGVYEQYF. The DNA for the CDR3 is TGTGCCAGCTCACCCCTGGGGACAGGGGTCTACGAGCAGTACTTC.

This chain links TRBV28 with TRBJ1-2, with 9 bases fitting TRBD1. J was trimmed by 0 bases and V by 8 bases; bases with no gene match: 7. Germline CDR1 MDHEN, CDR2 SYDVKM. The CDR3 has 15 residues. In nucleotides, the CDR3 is TGTGCCAGCCAAGGACAGGGGCGGTCTAACTATGGCTACACCTTC. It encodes CASQGQGRSNYGYTF.

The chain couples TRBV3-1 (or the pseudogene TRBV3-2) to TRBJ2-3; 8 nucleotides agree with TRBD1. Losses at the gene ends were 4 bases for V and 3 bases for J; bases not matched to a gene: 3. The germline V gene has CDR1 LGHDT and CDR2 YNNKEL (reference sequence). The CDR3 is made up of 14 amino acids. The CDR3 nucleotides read TGTGCCAGCAGCCTGGACAGGGATACAGATACGCAGTATTTT. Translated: CASSLDRDTDTQYF.

CDR3 nucleotide sequence: TGTGCCAGTAGTATACTTGGGGACCCAAAATATAGCAATCAGCCCCAGCATTTT. Translated, it gives CASSILGDPKYSNQPQHF. V is TRBV19 and J is TRBJ1-5; tentatively, D is TRBD1 (5 bases). CDR1 and CDR2 (germline): LNHDA, SQIVND (reference sequence). V shed 2 bases and J shed 0 bases, with 17 bases lying between them. The CDR3 is made up of 18 amino acids.

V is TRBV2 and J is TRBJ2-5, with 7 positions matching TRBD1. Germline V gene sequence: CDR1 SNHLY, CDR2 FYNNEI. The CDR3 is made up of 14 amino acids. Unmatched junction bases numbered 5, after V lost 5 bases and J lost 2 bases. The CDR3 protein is CASSSSGQQETQYF. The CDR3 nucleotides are TGTGCCAGCAGTTCCTCGGGACAGCAAGAGACCCAGTACTTC. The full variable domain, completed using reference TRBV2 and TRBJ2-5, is EPEVTQTPSHQVTQMGQEVILRCVPISNHLYFYWYRQILGQKVEFLVSFYNNEISEKSEIFDDQFSVERPDGSNFTLKIRSTKLEDSAMYFCASSSSGQQETQYFGPGTRLLVL.

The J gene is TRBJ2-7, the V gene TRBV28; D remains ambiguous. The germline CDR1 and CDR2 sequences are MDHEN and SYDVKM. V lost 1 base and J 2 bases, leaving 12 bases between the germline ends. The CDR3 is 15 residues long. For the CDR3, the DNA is TGTGCCAGCAGTTTATCGCCCCCCAGCGCCTACGAGCAGTACTTC. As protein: CASSLSPPSAYEQYF. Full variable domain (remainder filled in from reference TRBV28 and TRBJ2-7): DVKVTQSSRYLVKRTGEKVFLECVQDMDHENMFWYRQDPGLGLRLIYFSYDVKMKEKGDIPEGYSVSREKKERFSLILESASTNQTSMYLCASSLSPPSAYEQYFGPGTRLTVT.

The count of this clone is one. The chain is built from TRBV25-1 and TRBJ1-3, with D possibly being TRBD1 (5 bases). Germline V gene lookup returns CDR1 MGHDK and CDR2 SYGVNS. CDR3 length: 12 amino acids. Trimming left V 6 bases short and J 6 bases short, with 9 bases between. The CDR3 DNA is TGTGCCAGCAGGGACACGGTAAACACCATATATTTT. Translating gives CASRDTVNTIYF. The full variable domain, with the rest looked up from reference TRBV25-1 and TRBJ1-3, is EADIYQTPRYLVIGTGKKITLECSQTMGHDKMYWYQQDPGMELHLIHYSYGVNSTEKGDLSSESTVSRIRTEHFPLTLESARPSHTSQYLCASRDTVNTIYFGEGSWLTVV.

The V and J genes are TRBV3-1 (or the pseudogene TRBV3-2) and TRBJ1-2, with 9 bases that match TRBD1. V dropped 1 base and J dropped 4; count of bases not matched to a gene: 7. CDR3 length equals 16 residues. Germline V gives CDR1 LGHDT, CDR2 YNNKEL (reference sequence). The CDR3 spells CASSQATGGKGYGYTF. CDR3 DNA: TGTGCCAGCAGCCAAGCTACAGGGGGCAAGGGCTATGGCTACACCTTC.

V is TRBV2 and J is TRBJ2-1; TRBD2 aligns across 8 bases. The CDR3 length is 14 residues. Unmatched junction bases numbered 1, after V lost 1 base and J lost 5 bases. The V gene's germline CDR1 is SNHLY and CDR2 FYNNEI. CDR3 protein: CASSEGREDNEQFF. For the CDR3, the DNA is TGTGCCAGCAGTGAAGGGCGGGAGGACAATGAGCAGTTCTTC.

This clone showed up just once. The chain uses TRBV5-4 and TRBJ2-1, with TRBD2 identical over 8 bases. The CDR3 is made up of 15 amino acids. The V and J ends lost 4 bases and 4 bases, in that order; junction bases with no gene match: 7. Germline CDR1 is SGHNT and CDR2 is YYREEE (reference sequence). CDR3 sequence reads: CASSPGGGLYNEQFF. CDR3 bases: TGTGCCAGCAGCCCCGGGGGGGGATTGTACAATGAGCAGTTCTTC.

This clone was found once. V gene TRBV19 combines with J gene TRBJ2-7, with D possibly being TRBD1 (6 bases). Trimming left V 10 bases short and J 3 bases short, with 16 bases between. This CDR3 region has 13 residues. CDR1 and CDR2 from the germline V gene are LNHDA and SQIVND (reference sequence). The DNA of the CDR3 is TGTGCCACCCAACAGGGAGCGAACTACGAGCAGTACTTC. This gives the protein CATQQGANYEQYF.

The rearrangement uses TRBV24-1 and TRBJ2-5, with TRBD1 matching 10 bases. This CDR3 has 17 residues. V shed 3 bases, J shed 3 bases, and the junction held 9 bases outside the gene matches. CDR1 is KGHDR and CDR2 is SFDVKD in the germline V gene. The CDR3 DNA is TGTGCCACCAGTGATCCGGGACAGGGGCCTTCCGAAGAGACCCAGTACTTC. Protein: CATSDPGQGPSEETQYF.